This T cell receptor (beta chain) was obtained from a study of shared clonotypes between healthy human individuals. Background on the study: Contributing individuals were two females and a few males aged 18 to 49.

Study conclusions and caveats: Among a handful of donors, 4.5% to 5.5% of naive CD4 clonotypes were found in common.

Notes on this clone: Its cognate antigen is unknown.

Profiling relied on immunoSEQ multiplex PCR, and the TCRdb table lists in-frame clones only, not all of them. Of some 1.5 million clones in the sample, 98% were seen once. CDR3 length: 16 residues. CDR1 SGHTS and CDR2 YDEGEE come from the germline V gene. V dropped 5 bases and J dropped 0; count of bases not matched to a gene: 10. The sequencing sample was made of naive CD4+ T cells sorted from blood. The subset is: CD45RA+ positively selected. This TCR was sampled from a man aged 25 to 40 in good health. This chain joins TRBV5-8 and TRBJ1-1; 7 bases fit TRBD1. CDR3 in DNA: TGTGCCAGCAGACCAAACAGGGGCGCCATGAACACTGAAGCTTTCTTT. Encoded protein: CASRPNRGAMNTEAFF.